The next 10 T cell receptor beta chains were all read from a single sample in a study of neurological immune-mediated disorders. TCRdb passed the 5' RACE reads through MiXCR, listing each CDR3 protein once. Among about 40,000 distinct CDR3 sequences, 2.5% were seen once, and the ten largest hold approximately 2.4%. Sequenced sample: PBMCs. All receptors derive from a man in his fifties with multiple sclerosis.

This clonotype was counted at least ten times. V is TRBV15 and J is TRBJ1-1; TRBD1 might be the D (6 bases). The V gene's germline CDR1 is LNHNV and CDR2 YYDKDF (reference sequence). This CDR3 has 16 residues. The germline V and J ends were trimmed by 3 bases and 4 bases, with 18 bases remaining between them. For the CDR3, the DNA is TGTGCCACCAGCAGTCCCGTCACAGGGTTGGGCACTGAAGCTTTCTTT. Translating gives CATSSPVTGLGTEAFF.

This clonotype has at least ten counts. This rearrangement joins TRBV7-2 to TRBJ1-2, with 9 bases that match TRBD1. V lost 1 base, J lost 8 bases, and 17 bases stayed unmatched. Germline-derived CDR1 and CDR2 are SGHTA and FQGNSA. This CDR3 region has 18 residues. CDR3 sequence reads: CASSLGLKQGAWGKGYTF. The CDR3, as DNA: TGTGCCAGCAGCTTAGGGCTAAAACAGGGGGCTTGGGGAAAAGGCTACACCTTC.

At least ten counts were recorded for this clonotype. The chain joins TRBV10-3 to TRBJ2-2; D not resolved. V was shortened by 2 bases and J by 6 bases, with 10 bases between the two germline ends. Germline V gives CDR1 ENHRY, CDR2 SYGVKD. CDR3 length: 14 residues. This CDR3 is CAISEGVRAGELFF. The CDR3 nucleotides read TGTGCCATCAGTGAGGGAGTCCGGGCCGGGGAGCTGTTTTTT.

The CDR3 coding sequence is TGTGCCAGCAGTGACCATAGCGGGGAGAGTGAGCAGTTCTTC. This sequence encodes CASSDHSGESEQFF. The chain joins TRBV6-4 to TRBJ2-1; the match to TRBD2 covers 8 bases. CDR3 length equals 14 residues. Germline lookup yields CDR1 MRHNA and CDR2 SNTAGT. V lost 2 bases, J lost 9 bases, and 6 bases stayed unmatched.

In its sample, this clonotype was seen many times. CDR3 coding DNA: TGCGCCAGCAGTCCCGCCCAGGGTTACTACGAGCAGTACTTC. It translates to CASSPAQGYYEQYF. This chain uses TRBV5-1 with TRBJ2-7; weak D call: TRBD1 (5 bases). V was cut by 5 bases and J by 3 bases, with 15 bases left in between. The V gene's germline CDR1 is SGHRS and CDR2 YFSETQ. This CDR3 has 14 amino acids.

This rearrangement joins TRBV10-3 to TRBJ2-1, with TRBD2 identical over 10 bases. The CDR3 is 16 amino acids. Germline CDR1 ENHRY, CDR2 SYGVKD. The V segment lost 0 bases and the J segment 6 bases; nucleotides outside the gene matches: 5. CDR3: CAISESSSGGANEQFF. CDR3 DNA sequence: TGTGCCATCAGTGAGTCGTCCAGCGGGGGGGCCAATGAGCAGTTCTTC.

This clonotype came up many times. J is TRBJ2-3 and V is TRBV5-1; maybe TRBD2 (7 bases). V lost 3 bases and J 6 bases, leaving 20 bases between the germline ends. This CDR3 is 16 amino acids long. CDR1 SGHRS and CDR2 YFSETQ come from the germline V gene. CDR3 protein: CASSSVDLRGADTQYF. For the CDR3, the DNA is TGCGCCAGCAGCTCAGTGGATCTTCGGGGGGCCGATACGCAGTATTTT.

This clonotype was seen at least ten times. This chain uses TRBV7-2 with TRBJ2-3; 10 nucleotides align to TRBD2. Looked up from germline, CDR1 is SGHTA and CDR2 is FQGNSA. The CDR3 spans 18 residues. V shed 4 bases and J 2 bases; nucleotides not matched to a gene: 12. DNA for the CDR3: TGTGCCAGCAGCTCAAACAGCTGGCTAGCGGGGGACACAGATACGCAGTATTTT. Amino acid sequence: CASSSNSWLAGDTDTQYF.

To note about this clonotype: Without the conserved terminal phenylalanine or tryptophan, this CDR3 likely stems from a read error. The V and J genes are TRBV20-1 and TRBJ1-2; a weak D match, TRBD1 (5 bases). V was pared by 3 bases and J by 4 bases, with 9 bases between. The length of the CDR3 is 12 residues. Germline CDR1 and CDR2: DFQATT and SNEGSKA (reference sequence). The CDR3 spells CSASRGRYGYTN. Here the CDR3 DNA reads TGCAGTGCTAGTCGGGGACGCTATGGCTACACCAAC.

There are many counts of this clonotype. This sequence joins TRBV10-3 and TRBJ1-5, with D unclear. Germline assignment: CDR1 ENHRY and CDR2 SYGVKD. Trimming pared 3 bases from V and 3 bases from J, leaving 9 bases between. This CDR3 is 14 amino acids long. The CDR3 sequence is CAISDRQANQPQHF. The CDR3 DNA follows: TGTGCCATCAGTGACAGGCAGGCCAATCAGCCCCAGCATTTT.